This T cell receptor beta chain originates from a study of regulatory T cells in long-lasting Graves disease. Time point denoted: newly diagnosed GD, antithyroid drugs for less than 3 months. The TCR library was made from RNA that had been extracted from PBMCs in TRIzol. Relying on iRepertoire HTBI primers and Arm-PCR of CDR3 regions, the team built TCR beta libraries. TCRdb itself ran the multiplex PCR reads through MiXCR, one entry per CDR3 protein. The profile shows roughly 220,000 distinct CDR3 sequences, 15% to 20% of them singletons. The CDR3 is 14 amino acids. Germline CDR1 reads SGHAT; CDR2 reads FQNNGV. The V gene lost 2 bases and the J gene lost 2 bases, with 9 bases spanning the gap. At least ten counts were recorded for this clonotype.

Sequencing was performed on peripheral blood mononuclear cells (PBMCs), taken at new diagnosis, from a patient treated with antithyroid drugs. The receptor was isolated from a female donor with Graves disease. The chain employs TRBV11-2 and TRBJ1-1; D gene ambiguous. In DNA, the CDR3 is TGTGCCAGCAGCTTATCGCTGGTAAACACTGAAGCTTTCTTT. It is translated as CASSLSLVNTEAFF.